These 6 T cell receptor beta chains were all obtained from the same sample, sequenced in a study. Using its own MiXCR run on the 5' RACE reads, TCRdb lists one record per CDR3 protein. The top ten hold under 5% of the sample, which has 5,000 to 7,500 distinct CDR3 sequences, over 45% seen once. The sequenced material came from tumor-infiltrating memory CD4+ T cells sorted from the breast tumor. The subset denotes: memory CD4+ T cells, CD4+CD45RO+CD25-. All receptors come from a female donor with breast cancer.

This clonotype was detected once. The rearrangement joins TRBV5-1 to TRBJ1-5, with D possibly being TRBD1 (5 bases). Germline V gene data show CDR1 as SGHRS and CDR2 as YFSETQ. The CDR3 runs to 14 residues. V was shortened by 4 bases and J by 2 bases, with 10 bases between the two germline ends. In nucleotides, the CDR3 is TGCGCCAGCAGCGAGCAGGGTGGCAATCAGCCCCAGCATTTT. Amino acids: CASSEQGGNQPQHF. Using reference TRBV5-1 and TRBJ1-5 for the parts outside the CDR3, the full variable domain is KAGVTQTPRYLIKTRGQQVTLSCSPISGHRSVSWYQQTPGQGLQFLFEYFSETQRNKGNFPGRFSGRQFSNSRSEMNVSTLELGDSALYLCASSEQGGNQPQHFGDGTRLSIL.

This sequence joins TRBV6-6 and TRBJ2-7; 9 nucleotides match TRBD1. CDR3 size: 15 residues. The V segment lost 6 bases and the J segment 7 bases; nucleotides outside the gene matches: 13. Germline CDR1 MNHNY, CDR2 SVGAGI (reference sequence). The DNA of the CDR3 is TGTGCCAGCAGCCCTACTGGGACAGGGCGTTATGAGCAGTACTTC. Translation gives CASSPTGTGRYEQYF.

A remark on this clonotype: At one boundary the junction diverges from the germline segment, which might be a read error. For the CDR3, the DNA is TGTGCCGGCAGCCAAGAGTTCGTACGGGGTGTTAGCACAGATACGCAGTATTTT. This gives the protein CAGSQEFVRGVSTDTQYF. V is TRBV4-1 and J is TRBJ2-3, with D perhaps matching TRBD2 (5 bases). Germline values: CDR1 MGHRA, CDR2 YSYEKL. CDR3 length equals 18 residues.

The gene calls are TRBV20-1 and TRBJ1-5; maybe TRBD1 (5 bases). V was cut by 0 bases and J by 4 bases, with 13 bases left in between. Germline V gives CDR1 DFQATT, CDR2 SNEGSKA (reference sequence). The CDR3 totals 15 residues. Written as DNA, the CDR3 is TGCAGTGCTAGAGACCGACGGGGCTTTAATCAGCCCCAGCATTTT. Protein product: CSARDRRGFNQPQHF.

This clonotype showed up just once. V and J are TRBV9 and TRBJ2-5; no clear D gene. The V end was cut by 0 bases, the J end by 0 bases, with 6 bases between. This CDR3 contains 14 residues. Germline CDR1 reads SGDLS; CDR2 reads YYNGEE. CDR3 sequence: CASSVGGNQETQYF. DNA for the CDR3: TGTGCCAGCAGCGTAGGAGGAAACCAAGAGACCCAGTACTTC.

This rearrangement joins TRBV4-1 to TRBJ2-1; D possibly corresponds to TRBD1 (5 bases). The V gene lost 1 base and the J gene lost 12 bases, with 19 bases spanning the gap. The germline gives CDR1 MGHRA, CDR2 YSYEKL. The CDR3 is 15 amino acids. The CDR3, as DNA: TGCGCCAGCAGCCAAGGGGCATTCACGACAGAACGGCAGTTCTTC. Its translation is CASSQGAFTTERQFF.